These T cell receptor beta chains were read from a single sample in a study of blood T cells in healthy people across ages. TCRdb re-analysed the 5' RACE reads in MiXCR, keeping a single row per CDR3 protein. Among some 320,000 distinct CDR3 sequences listed, roughly a quarter were seen once. Sequenced: blood. The receptor source for this set is a woman in her 70s in good health. Both conserved end residues are part of each CDR3. The order of the fields is V gene, J gene, D gene, clone size, CDR3 protein, CDR3 DNA. The D gene is left open where the match is weak. A row's size may be missing; if present it is once, few, many or a size class.

TRBV5-1	TRBJ2-2	.	few	CASSVLDSTGEQFF	TGCGCCAGCAGCGTCCTAGACAGCACCGGGGAGCAGTTTTTT
TRBV6-5	TRBJ2-2	.	.	CASSYSQGNRASGELFF	TGTGCCAGCAGTTACTCCCAGGGCAATCGGGCTTCCGGGGAGCTGTTTTTT
TRBV29-1	TRBJ2-3	TRBD2	.	CSVRLAGTDTQYF	TGCAGCGTTAGACTAGCGGGAACAGATACGCAGTATTTT
TRBV12-3/TRBV12-4	TRBJ1-4	TRBD1	.	CASRQGVESEKLFF	TGTGCCAGCAGACAGGGGGTTGAGAGTGAAAAACTGTTTTTT
TRBV20-1	TRBJ2-1	TRBD2	few	CSAESSLAGGYNEQFF	TGCAGTGCGGAGTCCTCACTAGCGGGAGGGTACAATGAGCAGTTCTTC
TRBV29-1	TRBJ2-5	.	.	CSVNRRDGTQYF	TGCAGCGTTAATCGTAGGGATGGGACCCAGTACTTC
TRBV20-1	TRBJ2-1	TRBD2	few	CSALTSGRAQYNEQFF	TGCAGTGCCCTTACTAGCGGGAGGGCCCAATACAATGAGCAGTTCTTC
TRBV3-1	TRBJ1-4	TRBD1	.	CASSHRTGGAEGEKLFF	TGTGCCAGCAGCCATAGGACAGGGGGCGCCGAGGGTGAAAAACTGTTTTTT
TRBV10-3	TRBJ2-3	TRBD1	.	CAISLGTGDDTQYF	TGTGCCATCAGCCTCGGGACAGGGGATGATACGCAGTATTTT
TRBV6-6	TRBJ1-4	TRBD1	few	CASSRTGETNEKLFF	TGTGCCAGCAGCCGAACAGGGGAAACTAATGAAAAACTGTTTTTT
TRBV7-2	TRBJ2-1	TRBD2	.	CASSAGTRYAEQFF	TGTGCCAGCAGCGCCGGGACTAGGTACGCTGAGCAGTTCTTC
TRBV12-3/TRBV12-4	TRBJ1-2	.	once	CASSLGGGSLYGYTF	TGTGCCAGCAGTTTAGGAGGCGGTAGTCTTTATGGCTACACCTTC
TRBV12-3/TRBV12-4	TRBJ2-4	.	few	CASSRVGTKNIQYF	TGTGCCAGCAGCCGGGTGGGAACCAAAAACATTCAGTACTTC
TRBV7-9	TRBJ2-1	.	.	CASSPGLGRFF	TGTGCCAGCAGCCCCGGGCTAGGACGCTTCTTC
TRBV7-9	TRBJ1-6	.	many	CASSFWEDGNSPLHF	TGTGCCAGCAGTTTCTGGGAGGACGGTAATTCACCCCTCCACTTT
TRBV12-3/TRBV12-4	TRBJ2-6	TRBD2	.	CASSASLAGGFGANVLTF	TGTGCCAGCAGTGCCTCACTAGCGGGAGGATTTGGGGCCAACGTCCTGACTTTC
TRBV28	TRBJ2-7	.	few	CASSPHYEQYF	TGTGCCAGCAGCCCCCACTACGAGCAGTACTTC
TRBV4-3	TRBJ2-7	.	few	CASSQLADGSYEQYF	TGCGCCAGCAGCCAATTGGCCGATGGCTCCTACGAGCAGTACTTC
TRBV6-5	TRBJ2-7	.	.	CASSWSGVGYEQYF	TGTGCCAGCAGTTGGTCAGGGGTGGGCTACGAGCAGTACTTC
TRBV5-1	TRBJ2-5	TRBD1	few	CASSLGGSGTGVGETQYF	TGCGCCAGCAGCTTGGGGGGATCCGGGACAGGGGTCGGAGAGACCCAGTACTTC
TRBV20-1	TRBJ1-5	.	few	CSARDRRRGSNQPQHF	TGCAGTGCTAGGGATCGGAGGAGGGGAAGCAATCAGCCCCAGCATTTT
TRBV11-2	TRBJ2-3	.	.	CASSLIPSTDTQYF	TGTGCCAGCAGCTTAATTCCTAGCACAGATACGCAGTATTTT
TRBV12-3/TRBV12-4	TRBJ1-5	TRBD1	.	CASRARGQGGQPQHF	TGTGCCAGCAGAGCTCGGGGACAGGGCGGGCAGCCCCAGCATTTT
TRBV28	TRBJ2-1	.	.	CASSSDWGRSYNEQFF	TGTGCCAGCAGCTCCGACTGGGGAAGGTCCTACAATGAGCAGTTCTTC
TRBV5-1	TRBJ2-5	.	few	CASSLAGDFIETQYF	TGCGCCAGCAGCTTGGCCGGGGATTTCATAGAGACCCAGTACTTC
TRBV6-2/TRBV6-3	TRBJ2-1	TRBD2	.	CASSYSVTSGPIPSSYNEQFF	TGTGCCAGCAGTTACTCGGTAACTAGCGGTCCTATACCGAGCTCCTACAATGAGCAGTTCTTC
TRBV2	TRBJ2-1	.	many	CASSRTASSYNEQFF	TGTGCCAGCAGTAGGACAGCGAGCTCCTACAATGAGCAGTTCTTC
TRBV4-1	TRBJ1-2	TRBD1	once	CASSRTPGGLGYGYTF	TGCGCCAGCAGCCGGACCCCAGGGGGTCTTGGCTATGGCTACACCTTC
TRBV10-2	TRBJ2-2	TRBD2	few	CASTGGRVTGELFF	TGCGCCAGCACCGGCGGGAGGGTCACCGGGGAGCTGTTTTTT
TRBV28	TRBJ1-1	TRBD1	many	CASSPGTANTEAFF	TGTGCCAGCAGCCCCGGGACAGCCAACACTGAAGCTTTCTTT
TRBV27	TRBJ2-7	.	.	CASSPQGGTLYEQYF	TGTGCCAGCAGCCCCCAGGGGGGGACATTATACGAGCAGTACTTC
TRBV7-8	TRBJ2-5	.	once	CAVPTQETQYF	TGTGCCGTACCCACCCAAGAGACCCAGTACTTC
TRBV24-1	TRBJ2-7	.	many	CATRSGEGPSSYEQYF	TGTGCCACCCGCTCGGGTGAGGGCCCTAGCTCCTACGAGCAGTACTTC
TRBV9	TRBJ2-5	.	.	CASSVEVSQETQYF	TGTGCCAGCAGCGTAGAAGTTTCCCAAGAGACCCAGTACTTC
TRBV29-1	TRBJ2-5	TRBD1	many	CSVETGGVETQYF	TGCAGCGTTGAAACAGGGGGCGTTGAGACCCAGTACTTC
TRBV7-9	TRBJ2-5	.	.	CASSFVLAEETQYF	TGTGCCAGCAGCTTCGTTCTGGCGGAAGAGACCCAGTACTTC
TRBV28	TRBJ2-3	.	.	CASTEGASSTDTQYF	TGTGCCAGCACCGAAGGGGCGTCTAGCACAGATACGCAGTATTTT
TRBV5-1	TRBJ1-2	.	.	CASSYDLNYGYTF	TGCGCCAGCAGTTATGACCTTAACTATGGCTACACCTTC
TRBV6-6	TRBJ2-7	TRBD2	many	CASSYITSGSHEQYF	TGTGCCAGCAGTTACATTACTAGCGGGAGTCACGAGCAGTACTTC
TRBV5-1	TRBJ1-1	.	.	CASSPREGLGAFF	TGCGCCAGCAGCCCGCGTGAAGGGTTGGGAGCTTTCTTT
TRBV7-8	TRBJ2-5	.	many	CASSLVQGQETQYF	TGTGCCAGCAGCTTAGTTCAAGGGCAAGAGACCCAGTACTTC
TRBV7-8	TRBJ2-5	.	.	CASTQRGSAETQYF	TGTGCCAGCACCCAACGGGGGTCGGCCGAGACCCAGTACTTC
TRBV29-1	TRBJ2-7	.	.	CSVSSGAYEQYF	TGCAGCGTTAGTAGCGGCGCCTACGAGCAGTACTTC
TRBV18	TRBJ2-3	TRBD2	few	CASSPPRENTQYF	TGTGCCAGCTCACCACCGCGGGAGAATACGCAGTATTTT
TRBV29-1	TRBJ2-1	.	many	CSVVQRSYNEQFF	TGCAGCGTTGTGCAGCGGAGCTACAATGAGCAGTTCTTC
TRBV3-1	TRBJ2-1	TRBD2	.	CASSQTVLAGGGEQFF	TGTGCCAGCAGCCAAACGGTACTAGCGGGAGGGGGTGAGCAGTTCTTC
TRBV19	TRBJ2-3	.	.	CASSTPARGADTQYF	TGTGCCAGTAGTACCCCCGCCAGAGGGGCAGATACGCAGTATTTT
TRBV29-1	TRBJ2-7	.	few	CSVTRAGSYEQYF	TGCAGCGTTACTAGGGCAGGGTCCTACGAGCAGTACTTC
TRBV27	TRBJ2-2	TRBD2	many	CASSPQAGINTGELFF	TGTGCCAGCAGTCCCCAAGCGGGAATCAACACCGGGGAGCTGTTTTTT
TRBV12-3/TRBV12-4	TRBJ1-2	.	few	CASSLLYGYTF	TGTGCCAGCAGCCTGCTCTATGGCTACACCTTC